Included here is one T cell receptor (beta chain) sequence, with context. What antigen it recognizes has not been identified. The sample holds no much larger clone one base away, and base qualities are not on file. The sample comes from a study of shared clonotypes between healthy human individuals (dated by TCRdb to 2020 to 2022). Some background on the complete study: The cohort comprised two women and a few men aged 18 to 49 years. To estimate repertoire size and how much clonotype sharing occurs between individuals, the study deeply sequenced the blood TCR repertoires of five healthy adults. Different laboratories and diverse techniques were used to prepare libraries and sequence TCR repertoires, to increase sequencing depth and limit assay-specific biases. Between about 0.9 and 8.9 billion PBMCs per donor were obtained by leukapheresis. Overall study outcomes, separate from this receptor: Only blood was sampled, and tissue TCR repertoires likely differ from those in blood. Based on pairwise subsampling, the degree of clonotype sharing among donors was expected to be affected by sequencing depth. The small number of donors limited the genetic and exposure-history diversity represented.

Trimming takes 2 bases from V and 2 bases from J, and the germline ends sit 16 bases apart. As encoded in the germline V gene (reference sequence), CDR1 is GTSNPN while CDR2 is SVGIG. The CDR3 runs 17 residues from the cysteine to the phenylalanine. Only the CDR3 region is kept as DNA, spanning 51 bases read in frame from base 1. The donors were healthy, HIV-negative adults with no recently reported acute infections or vaccinations. Only Caucasian adults living in Nashville, Tennessee, USA were represented among the donors. For unsorted samples, around 85 million PBMCs were counted, and genomic DNA was extracted using the QIAamp DNA Blood Mini kit. After blood collection by leukapheresis, PBMCs were isolated using Ficoll-Histopaque density gradient centrifugation and then cryopreserved in the vapor phase of liquid nitrogen. Using the deep immunoSEQ assay, multiplex PCR amplified TCR CDR3 regions from genomic DNA. Genomic DNA extracted from each cell subset was distributed evenly over all wells of several immunoSEQ 96-well plates, and each plate served as one replicate. Each replicate PCR for unsorted PBMC received roughly 300 ng genomic DNA, equal to approximately 30,000 T cell genomes. Genomic DNA from unsorted PBMC was sequenced over ten immunoSEQ deep assay plates. Purified libraries were measured with a Qubit 3.0 fluorometer, size-checked on a Bioanalyzer 2100, and measured again with the KAPA Library Quantification kit. Every immunoSEQ 96-well plate was sequenced on a dedicated single-read 150-cycle Illumina NextSeq 550 flow cell. The study's own analysis went as follows. The immunoSEQ output contained only junctional sequences without quality scores, so filtering could not match that applied to full-length reads. To assign V/J genes and CDR3, sequences were annotated against IMGT germline references using PyIR, a Python wrapper for IgBLAST v1.9. Reads were filtered out if the reads had weak V/J assignments (E-value above 1e-6), no CDR3, stop codons, out-of-frame junctions, or ambiguous translated residues. V3J clonotypes were defined as sequences sharing an identical inferred V gene, J gene, and CDR3 amino acid sequence. Percentage overlap between repertoires was computed as shared unique clonotypes divided by the size of the smaller repertoire. Richness of each repertoire was evaluated using RTK rarefaction, the Chao1 estimator, and Recon v2.1 estimates of unobserved clonotypes. What TCRdb holds here is the immuneACCESS table cut down to in-frame rearrangements. Part of the clones is not present; checked against another copy, under half of the missing clones reflect an unresolved V gene, and the others are unexplained. That table is the source of V, J and clone size, and D and trimming were worked out from the DNA. This sample is represented by around 500,000 clones; roughly 83% of them were singletons. Less than 15% of the sample goes to the ten largest clones.

The TCR comes from a woman in her 40s in good health. Some clones in this sample may be carry-over from other donors' samples. The receptor chain draws on TRBV30 and TRBJ2-6; a confident D gene designation cannot be given. Specimen: PBMCs. CDR3 reads: CAWSPLVNMAGANVLTF. The bases are TGTGCCTGGAGTCCCCTCGTGAATATGGCTGGGGCCAACGTCCTGACTTTC.